This T cell receptor beta chain was captured in a study of cytomegalovirus exposure and HLA in healthy donors. About the research overall: Ancestry clustering placed 70% to 90% of several hundred genotyped donors in the Caucasian-associated cluster.

Primers included in the PCR were 60 Vbeta and 13 Jbeta primers. Libraries were prepared by immunoSEQ multiplex PCR; TCRdb keeps only in-frame clonotypes and omits some of them. The sample yields 130,000 to 150,000 clones, over 60% seen once. V lost 5 bases and J 5 bases, leaving 16 bases between the germline ends. CDR3 length: 14 residues. Germline V gene lookup returns CDR1 SGHAT and CDR2 FQNNGV. This clone was recorded only once. The rearrangement links TRBV11-2 to TRBJ2-7; D is possibly TRBD1 (6 bases). This sequence was found in a woman in her 50s in good health and CMV-seronegative. Sample: PBMCs. CDR3 DNA sequence: TGTGCCAGCAGCGGGGGCCCATCTTCGCACGAGCAGTACTTC. This sequence encodes CASSGGPSSHEQYF. The variable domain in full, completed from reference TRBV11-2 and TRBJ2-7, reads EAGVAQSPRYKIIEKRQSVAFWCNPISGHATLYWYQQILGQGPKLLIQFQNNGVVDDSQLPKDRFSAERLKGVDSTLKIQPAKLEDSAVYLCASSGGPSSHEQYFGPGTRLTVT.